The 25 T cell receptor beta chains presented below share a single source sample, sequenced in a study of blood T cell repertoires in COVID-19. The protocol was immunoSEQ multiplex PCR, while the TCRdb copy is restricted to in-frame clones and leaves out a portion. The sample has fewer than 250,000 clones, 82% seen once. The sample taken for sequencing was peripheral blood. The receptor source for this set is a woman between 65 and 79 years old with acute or convalescent COVID-19.

The chain links TRBV7-9 to TRBJ2-2; 8 nucleotides match TRBD2. This CDR3 has 16 residues. Germline V gives CDR1 SEHNR, CDR2 FQNEAQ (reference sequence). After removal of 4 bases from V and 3 bases from J, the junction contained 7 bases not matched to a gene. This chain's CDR3 is CASSSQAGEDTGELFF. For the CDR3, the DNA is TGTGCCAGCAGCTCCCAAGCGGGGGAAGACACCGGGGAGCTGTTTTTT.

A remark on this clone: At the DNA level, this CDR3 is encoded by other sequences in the same sample as well. CDR3 in amino acids: CASSLAGQGNNQPQHF. Here the CDR3 DNA reads TGTGCCAGCAGCTTAGCTGGACAGGGGAACAATCAGCCCCAGCATTTT. The rearrangement joins TRBV7-2 to TRBJ1-5; 9 positions match TRBD1. After removal of 0 bases from V and 3 bases from J, the junction contained 3 bases not matched to a gene. This CDR3 is 16 amino acids long. Germline CDR1 SGHTA, CDR2 FQGNSA. Combining the CDR3 with reference TRBV7-2 and TRBJ1-5 gives the whole variable domain GAGVSQSPSNKVTEKGKDVELRCDPISGHTALYWYRQSLGQGLEFLIYFQGNSAPDKSGLPSDRFSAERTGGSVSTLTIQRTQQEDSAVYLCASSLAGQGNNQPQHFGDGTRLSIL.

This clone was seen only once. This chain uses TRBV6-2 or TRBV6-3 with TRBJ1-4; D is unresolved. Germline CDR1 MNHEY, CDR2 SVGEGT. CDR3 length equals 15 residues. The V and J ends lost 5 bases and 7 bases respectively, with 17 bases between them. CDR3 DNA sequence: TGTGCCAGCAGTCCCCGGAGGGTTCAGACTGAAAAACTGTTTTTT. It translates to CASSPRRVQTEKLFF.

This chain connects TRBV19 to TRBJ2-1, with 12 bases that match TRBD2. CDR1 and CDR2 from the germline V gene are LNHDA and SQIVND (reference sequence). The CDR3 loop spans 17 amino acids. With V trimmed by 9 bases and J by 0 bases, 9 bases remained unmatched. In DNA form, the CDR3 reads TGTGCCAGCGCAGGACTAGCGGGGCTAAGCTCCTACAATGAGCAGTTCTTC. It codes for CASAGLAGLSSYNEQFF.

The chain couples TRBV9 to TRBJ1-3; 7 bases are a match to TRBD1. Germline trimming cut 4 bases from V and 2 bases from J; bases unmatched to any gene: 3. Germline values: CDR1 SGDLS, CDR2 YYNGEE. This CDR3 is 14 amino acids long. This CDR3 reads CASSLGTAGNTIYF. The CDR3 coding sequence is TGTGCCAGCAGCCTCGGGACAGCTGGAAACACCATATATTTT.

Turning to this clone: Other DNA sequences in the same sample also yield this CDR3. J is TRBJ1-4 and V is TRBV4-2; D uncertain. Looked up from germline, CDR1 is LGHNA and CDR2 is YNFKEQ. This CDR3 region has 13 residues. V dropped 0 bases and J dropped 8 bases, with 7 bases sitting between them. CDR3 in DNA: TGTGCCAGCAGCCAAGATCTAGGAGAAAAACTGTTTTTT. The encoded protein is CASSQDLGEKLFF.

This sequence joins TRBV10-3 and TRBJ2-7, with a tentative D call TRBD1 (6 bases). V was clipped by 6 bases and J by 2 bases, with 17 bases between them. In germline, CDR1 is ENHRY, CDR2 SYGVKD. The CDR3 runs 15 residues. The CDR3 is CAIRDNRQATYEQYF. The CDR3 DNA reads as TGTGCCATCAGGGATAACAGACAGGCGACCTACGAGCAGTACTTC.

V and J are TRBV2 and TRBJ1-3; D uncertain. The CDR3 length is 15 residues. Germline V gives CDR1 SNHLY, CDR2 FYNNEI. Trimming cost V 5 bases and J 0 bases, with 11 bases left between them. CDR3 sequence (DNA): TGTGCCAGCAGTTCCGACACGAGCTCTGGAAACACCATATATTTT. Encoded protein: CASSSDTSSGNTIYF.

With regard to this clone: The same CDR3 can be traced to other DNA sequences in this sample. V and J are TRBV15 and TRBJ2-5, with a weak D call TRBD2 (5 bases). Germline V gene sequence: CDR1 LNHNV, CDR2 YYDKDF (reference sequence). V lost 0 bases and J 5 bases, leaving 13 bases between the germline ends. The CDR3 has 15 amino acids. This CDR3 reads CATSRDGRGWETQYF. In DNA form, the CDR3 reads TGTGCCACCAGCAGAGATGGGCGAGGGTGGGAGACCCAGTACTTC.

The V and J genes are TRBV27 and TRBJ2-5; D perhaps matches TRBD1 (6 bases). V lost 1 base and J lost 2, with 17 bases in between. CDR1 and CDR2 from the germline V gene are MNHEY and SMNVEV (reference sequence). The CDR3 spans 17 residues. The CDR3 is CASSLLPVEQGQETQYF. CDR3 nucleotide sequence: TGTGCCAGCAGTTTATTACCGGTGGAGCAGGGGCAAGAGACCCAGTACTTC.

J is TRBJ2-5 and V is TRBV12-1; the tabulated D call, TRBD2, remains unverified against the DNA. TRBV12-1 is a pseudogene locus. The CDR3 consists of 17 residues. The CDR3, as DNA: TGTGCCAGCAGCTTTGGCCGGCGGGGGGGCCCCCAAGAGACCCAGTACTTC. Protein product: CASSFGRRGGPQETQYF.

This chain connects TRBV7-2 to TRBJ2-1, with 15 bases aligning to TRBD2. Germline CDR1 is SGHTA and CDR2 is FQGNSA. The CDR3 runs 15 residues. Trimming at V came to 4 bases and at J to 7 bases, leaving 2 bases not matched to a gene. CDR3 in DNA: TGTGCCAGCAGCTGGACTAGCGGGGGGGCAAATGAGCAGTTCTTC. It yields the protein CASSWTSGGANEQFF.

The chain employs TRBV5-1 and TRBJ2-7; 7 bases fit TRBD1. From germline, CDR1 is SGHRS and CDR2 YFSETQ. The ends lost 4 bases at V and 3 bases at J; junction bases unmatched: 13. The CDR3 runs 16 residues. The CDR3 DNA follows: TGCGCCAGCAGCCCGAACCGACAGGGAGCTATCTACGAGCAGTACTTC. Translated, it gives CASSPNRQGAIYEQYF.

The chain couples TRBV29-1 to TRBJ2-1; 12 nucleotides match TRBD2. J lost 6 bases, V lost 6 bases, and 6 bases had no gene match. Germline lookup yields CDR1 SQVTM and CDR2 ANQGSEA. The CDR3 consists of 14 residues. This chain's CDR3 is CSVAPGLAGNEQFF. The CDR3 DNA is TGCAGCGTCGCACCGGGACTAGCGGGCAATGAGCAGTTCTTC.

This clone came up a few times. This same CDR3 is encoded by further DNA sequences in the sample. J is TRBJ2-7 and V is TRBV6-5, with 9 bases that match TRBD1. This CDR3 region has 15 residues. The V segment lost 0 bases and the J segment 1 base; nucleotides outside the gene matches: 1. Germline CDR1 is MNHEY and CDR2 is SVGAGI. The DNA of the CDR3 is TGTGCCAGCAGTTACTCGACAGGGGGATCCTACGAGCAGTACTTC. It yields the protein CASSYSTGGSYEQYF.

The V gene is TRBV10-3, the J gene TRBJ2-3, with TRBD2 matching over 10 bases. V dropped 4 bases and J dropped 0; count of bases not matched to a gene: 7. Per germline, CDR1 ENHRY and CDR2 SYGVKD. The CDR3 is made up of 17 amino acids. In DNA form, the CDR3 reads TGTGCCATCAGTGTACTAGCGGGGATTACTAGCACAGATACGCAGTATTTT. Its translation is CAISVLAGITSTDTQYF.

This chain links TRBV4-2 with TRBJ1-5; TRBD1 matches 7 bases. CDR3 length equals 17 residues. The trim removed 3 bases at V and 1 base at J, leaving 9 bases unmatched. Germline CDR1 and CDR2: LGHNA and YNFKEQ. Here the CDR3 reads CASSHLQGGSSNQPQHF. DNA for the CDR3: TGTGCCAGCAGCCATCTCCAGGGGGGTTCGAGCAATCAGCCCCAGCATTTT.

V and J are TRBV7-2 and TRBJ2-5; 7 bases are shared with TRBD2. Germline CDR1 SGHTA, CDR2 FQGNSA. With V trimmed by 5 bases and J by 3 bases, 6 bases remained unmatched. The CDR3 sequence is 14 residues long. CDR3 protein: CASSISGAKETQYF. Written as DNA, the CDR3 is TGTGCCAGCAGCATAAGCGGGGCAAAAGAGACCCAGTACTTC.

The chain combines TRBV28 with TRBJ2-3; 8 nucleotides align to TRBD1. This CDR3 comprises 15 residues. Germline V lookup: CDR1 MDHEN, CDR2 SYDVKM. Germline trimming cut 5 bases from V and 5 bases from J; bases unmatched to any gene: 9. CDR3 residues: CASSPYQGAEDTQYF. The CDR3 DNA sequence: TGTGCCAGCAGTCCCTATCAGGGGGCGGAAGATACGCAGTATTTT.

The J gene is TRBJ1-2, the V gene TRBV7-9; D uncertain. V lost 0 bases and J lost 4, with 12 bases in between. Germline V gives CDR1 SEHNR, CDR2 FQNEAQ (reference sequence). This CDR3 contains 15 residues. The DNA for the CDR3 is TGTGCCAGCAGCTTAGCGGTCGGGGAGCCCTATGGCTACACCTTC. It specifies CASSLAVGEPYGYTF.

V usage is TRBV3-1 (or the pseudogene TRBV3-2) and J usage is TRBJ2-7; TRBD2 might be the D (6 bases). The CDR3 contains 14 residues. Germline lookup yields CDR1 LGHDT and CDR2 YNNKEL (reference sequence). The V and J ends lost 0 bases and 3 bases respectively, with 9 bases between them. The CDR3: CASSQDWGVYEQYF. In DNA form, the CDR3 reads TGTGCCAGCAGCCAAGACTGGGGGGTCTACGAGCAGTACTTC.

The J gene is TRBJ2-2, the V gene TRBV30, with TRBD1 identical over 10 bases. The germline CDR1 and CDR2 sequences are GTSNPN and SVGIG (reference sequence). V was pared by 1 base and J by 5 bases, with 1 base of the junction left unmatched. The CDR3 sequence is 14 residues long. The CDR3 bases are TGTGCCTGGAGTGGGACAGGGGGGACCGGGGAGCTGTTTTTT. Translated, it gives CAWSGTGGTGELFF.

The chain uses TRBV5-4 and TRBJ2-5; TRBD1 agrees at 7 bases. Germline V CDR1 and CDR2: SGHNT, YYREEE (reference sequence). V lost 0 bases, J lost 4 bases, and 9 bases stayed unmatched. The CDR3 is 16 amino acids. The CDR3 sequence is CASSLAPDRARETQYF. The CDR3 DNA reads as TGTGCCAGCAGCTTGGCCCCTGACAGGGCCCGAGAGACCCAGTACTTC.

The V and J genes are TRBV5-1 and TRBJ1-1, with TRBD1 matching over 9 bases. The length of the CDR3 is 15 residues. V gave up 3 bases and J gave up 3 bases; unmatched junction bases: 6. Germline CDR1 SGHRS, CDR2 YFSETQ. The chain's CDR3 is CASSWTGVVDTEAFF. CDR3 nucleotides: TGCGCCAGCAGCTGGACAGGGGTAGTAGACACTGAAGCTTTCTTT.

CDR3: CASSLIRAGEEQYF. CDR3 DNA sequence: TGTGCCAGCAGCTTAATCAGGGCCGGTGAGGAGCAGTACTTC. The chain couples TRBV7-9 to TRBJ2-7; tentative D call: TRBD1 (5 bases). The V end was cut by 2 bases, the J end by 7 bases, with 15 bases between. The CDR3 is 14 residues long. In germline, CDR1 is SEHNR, CDR2 FQNEAQ (reference sequence).